A single sample is the source of the 21 T cell receptor beta chains below, sequenced in a study of immune evolution from preneoplasia to lung adenocarcinoma. TCRdb's copy holds only in-frame clones and misses some; the assay was immunoSEQ multiplex PCR. Here the sample spans around 2,900 clones, over 75% being singletons. Source material: FFPE adjacent normal lung tissue. The receptors originated from a person between 55 and 80 years old with lung adenocarcinoma.

The rearrangement joins TRBV15 to TRBJ2-3, with D possibly called TRBD1 or TRBD2 (5 bases each). In germline, CDR1 is LNHNV, CDR2 YYDKDF (reference sequence). Trimming removed 0 bases from V and 1 base from J, with 8 bases in between. The CDR3 covers 15 residues. The CDR3 loop is CATSRDRGGTDTQYF. CDR3 nucleotides: TGTGCCACCAGCAGAGATCGGGGCGGCACAGATACGCAGTATTTT.

A few counts support this clone. This chain connects TRBV5-4 to TRBJ2-7, with 7 positions matching TRBD1. The CDR3 loop spans 14 amino acids. CDR1 SGHNT and CDR2 YYREEE come from the germline V gene (reference sequence). V lost 4 bases, J lost 0 bases, and 4 bases stayed unmatched. This chain's CDR3 is CASSPDRVSYEQYF. CDR3 DNA sequence: TGTGCCAGCAGCCCTGACAGGGTCTCCTACGAGCAGTACTTC.

The chain has TRBV18 and TRBJ2-7; 7 bases align to TRBD1. The germline V gene has CDR1 KGHSH and CDR2 LQKENI. The CDR3 runs to 14 residues. J lost 0 bases, V lost 6 bases, and 5 bases had no gene match. The CDR3: CASSGTESSYEQYF. In DNA, the CDR3 is TGTGCCAGCTCCGGGACAGAGAGCTCCTACGAGCAGTACTTC.

J is TRBJ1-4 and V is TRBV6-6, with D uncertain. Trimming shortened V by 7 bases and J by 1 base, and 10 bases separated the two germline ends. In germline, CDR1 is MNHNY, CDR2 SVGAGI (reference sequence). The CDR3 covers 14 residues. CDR3 coding DNA: TGTGCCAGCACCGTCCGCGAAACTAATGAAAAACTGTTTTTT. The encoded protein is CASTVRETNEKLFF.

The V gene is TRBV6-6, the J gene TRBJ1-6; 8 bases line up with TRBD1. The CDR3 contains 15 residues. Per the germline V gene, CDR1 is MNHNY and CDR2 is SVGAGI (reference sequence). Trimming took 5 bases from V and 9 from J; bases not matched to a gene: 9. CDR3 nucleotide sequence: TGTGCCAGCAGTCCGGGACAGGTCCTAGGTTCACCCCTCCACTTT. It yields the protein CASSPGQVLGSPLHF.

The V call is TRBV4-1, the J call TRBJ1-6; D might be TRBD1 (5 bases). Germline V gene lookup returns CDR1 MGHRA and CDR2 YSYEKL. V was shortened by 0 bases and J by 9 bases, with 21 bases between the two germline ends. The CDR3 is 18 residues long. The CDR3 loop is CASSQDRVEGRDFSPLHF. DNA of the CDR3: TGCGCCAGCAGCCAAGATCGGGTGGAGGGACGGGATTTTTCACCCCTCCACTTT.

J is TRBJ2-7 and V is TRBV10-3; D could derive from TRBD1 or TRBD2 (5 bases each). The V and J ends lost 6 bases and 0 bases respectively, with 15 bases between them. Germline V lookup: CDR1 ENHRY, CDR2 SYGVKD. CDR3 length equals 15 residues. The CDR3 nucleotides are TGTGCCATCAGACCCGGGACGGGAAGCTCCTACGAGCAGTACTTC. This sequence encodes CAIRPGTGSSYEQYF.

The table lists this clone with a count of one. CDR3 amino acids: CASSLQTNTEAFF. CDR3 DNA sequence: TGTGCCAGCAGCTTACAGACGAACACTGAAGCTTTCTTT. The chain uses TRBV11-3 and TRBJ1-1; D ambiguous. V lost 2 bases, J lost 1 base, and 5 bases lay in between. CDR3 size: 13 residues. Germline V gene lookup returns CDR1 SGHNT and CDR2 YENEEA.

V gene TRBV14 combines with J gene TRBJ2-7, with 7 bases matching TRBD1. The trim removed 6 bases at V and 0 bases at J, leaving 5 bases unmatched. The CDR3 totals 14 residues. CDR1 and CDR2 (germline): SGHDN, FVKESK. CDR3: CASSRQGISYEQYF. For the CDR3, the DNA is TGTGCCAGCAGTCGACAGGGAATCTCCTACGAGCAGTACTTC.

V is TRBV18 and J is TRBJ1-1, with a tentative D call TRBD1 (6 bases). The CDR3 sequence is 15 residues long. V lost 3 bases to trimming and J lost 4 bases, with 15 bases between them. Germline V gives CDR1 KGHSH, CDR2 LQKENI. The CDR3 is CASSPWGAVGTEAFF. CDR3 sequence (DNA): TGTGCCAGCTCACCTTGGGGGGCGGTCGGCACTGAAGCTTTCTTT.

V gene TRBV27 combines with J gene TRBJ2-1; D gene unclear. Per the germline V gene, CDR1 is MNHEY and CDR2 is SMNVEV (reference sequence). Trimming pared 5 bases from V and 3 bases from J, leaving 8 bases between. The CDR3 is made up of 13 amino acids. This CDR3 reads CASSRPNYNEQFF. In nucleotides, the CDR3 is TGTGCCAGCAGTCGCCCGAACTACAATGAGCAGTTCTTC.

This clone was seen a few times. The rearrangement joins TRBV5-4 to TRBJ1-4; 7 bases fit TRBD1. The CDR3 spans 15 residues. V trimming: 4 bases; J trimming: 0 bases; junction bases outside the gene matches: 3. Germline V gene sequence: CDR1 SGHNT, CDR2 YYREEE (reference sequence). For the CDR3, the DNA is TGTGCCAGCAGCATTCAGGGGGCAACTAATGAAAAACTGTTTTTT. Its translation: CASSIQGATNEKLFF.

J is TRBJ2-7 and V is TRBV19; D remains ambiguous. In germline, CDR1 is LNHDA, CDR2 SQIVND (reference sequence). V was pared by 5 bases and J by 2 bases, with 13 bases between. The CDR3 extends over 14 amino acids. CDR3: CASSSLRSPYEQYF. CDR3 nucleotides: TGTGCCAGTAGTTCCCTCCGGTCTCCCTACGAGCAGTACTTC.

CDR3 residues: CASSLEAGSGQETQYF. In nucleotides, the CDR3 is TGTGCCAGCAGCTTAGAGGCAGGGAGTGGCCAAGAGACCCAGTACTTC. The chain couples TRBV7-6 to TRBJ2-5; D is perhaps TRBD1 or TRBD2 (5 bases each). Germline CDR1 is SGHVS and CDR2 is FNYEAQ. The CDR3 has 16 amino acids. V was trimmed by 1 base and J by 1 base, leaving 13 bases between them.

Details on this clone: An end of the junction differs from the germline gene, which may be a read error. The rearrangement joins TRBV7-7 to TRBJ2-2; 11 bases line up with TRBD1. The V gene's germline CDR1 is SSHAT and CDR2 FNYEAQ (reference sequence). CDR3 length: 15 residues. In DNA form, the CDR3 reads TGTGCTAGCAGCTCGGGACAGGGGGTCGGCGGGGAGCTGTTTTTT. Protein sequence: CASSSGQGVGGELFF.

The CDR3 DNA follows: TGTGCCAGCAGCTCCAGCGGGGTGATACAAGAGACCCAGTACTTC. Amino acids: CASSSSGVIQETQYF. V gene TRBV11-2 combines with J gene TRBJ2-5, with 7 bases fitting TRBD2. Trimming cost V 4 bases and J 2 bases; bases outside gene matches: 7. Germline loops: CDR1 SGHAT, CDR2 FQNNGV. CDR3 size: 15 residues.

This clone was observed a handful of times. The rearrangement uses TRBV5-8 and TRBJ2-3; D possibly matches TRBD1 or TRBD2 (5 bases each). The germline CDR1 and CDR2 sequences are SGHTS and YDEGEE. The CDR3 consists of 16 residues. Trimming took off 5 bases at V and 5 bases at J, with 21 bases between the two ends. CDR3 DNA sequence: TGTGCCAGCAGTCCCTCCGGGACCCAGATGCGAGATACGCAGTATTTT. As protein: CASSPSGTQMRDTQYF.

The rearrangement links TRBV30 to TRBJ1-5, with D perhaps matching TRBD1 (5 bases). CDR1 GTSNPN and CDR2 SVGIG come from the germline V gene (reference sequence). The V end lost 2 bases, the J end lost 5 bases, and 10 bases lay between the germline ends. CDR3 length: 13 residues. The CDR3: CAWSRLGDQPQHF. The CDR3 DNA follows: TGTGCCTGGAGTAGATTGGGGGATCAGCCCCAGCATTTT.

V is TRBV2 and J is TRBJ2-2; D may be TRBD1 (5 bases). The CDR3 runs to 15 residues. The V and J ends lost 6 bases and 0 bases respectively, with 11 bases between them. From germline, CDR1 is SNHLY and CDR2 FYNNEI. The CDR3 nucleotides read TGTGCCAGCAGCAAGGGGCCCACGAACACCGGGGAGCTGTTTTTT. This translates into CASSKGPTNTGELFF.

The J gene is TRBJ2-1, the V gene TRBV7-9, with D uncertain. CDR1 SEHNR and CDR2 FQNEAQ come from the germline V gene (reference sequence). The CDR3 sequence is 14 residues long. V was clipped by 1 base and J by 15 bases, with 19 bases between them. The CDR3 loop reads CASSLDPSAADTFF. The CDR3, as DNA: TGTGCCAGCAGCTTAGATCCCTCTGCGGCTGACACGTTCTTC. The full variable domain, with the rest looked up from reference TRBV7-9 and TRBJ2-1, is DTGVSQNPRHKITKRGQNVTFRCDPISEHNRLYWYRQTLGQGPEFLTYFQNEAQLEKSRLLSDRFSAERPKGSFSTLEIQRTEQGDSAMYLCASSLDPSAADTFFGPGTRLTVL.

The chain has TRBV28 and TRBJ2-7; 10 nucleotides agree with TRBD1. The J segment lost 5 bases and the V segment lost 6 bases, leaving 4 bases of the junction unmatched. Germline CDR1 is MDHEN and CDR2 is SYDVKM. CDR3 length: 13 residues. The CDR3 loop reads CASRSGTGDEQYF. CDR3 bases: TGTGCCAGCAGGTCCGGGACAGGGGACGAGCAGTACTTC.